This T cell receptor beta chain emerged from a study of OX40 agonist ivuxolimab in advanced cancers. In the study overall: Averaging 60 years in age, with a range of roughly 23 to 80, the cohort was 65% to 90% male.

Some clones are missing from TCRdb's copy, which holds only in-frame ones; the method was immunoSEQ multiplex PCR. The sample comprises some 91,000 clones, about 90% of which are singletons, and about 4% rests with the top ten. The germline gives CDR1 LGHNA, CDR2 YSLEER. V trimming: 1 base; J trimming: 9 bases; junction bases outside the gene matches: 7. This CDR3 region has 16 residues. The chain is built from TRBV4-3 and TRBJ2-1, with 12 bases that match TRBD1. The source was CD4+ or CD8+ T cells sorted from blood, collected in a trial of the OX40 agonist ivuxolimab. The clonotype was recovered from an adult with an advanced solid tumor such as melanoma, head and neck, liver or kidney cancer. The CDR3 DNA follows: TGCGCCAGCAGCCAAGCCTGGGACAGGGGGCTCGGTGAGCAGTTCTTC. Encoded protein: CASSQAWDRGLGEQFF.